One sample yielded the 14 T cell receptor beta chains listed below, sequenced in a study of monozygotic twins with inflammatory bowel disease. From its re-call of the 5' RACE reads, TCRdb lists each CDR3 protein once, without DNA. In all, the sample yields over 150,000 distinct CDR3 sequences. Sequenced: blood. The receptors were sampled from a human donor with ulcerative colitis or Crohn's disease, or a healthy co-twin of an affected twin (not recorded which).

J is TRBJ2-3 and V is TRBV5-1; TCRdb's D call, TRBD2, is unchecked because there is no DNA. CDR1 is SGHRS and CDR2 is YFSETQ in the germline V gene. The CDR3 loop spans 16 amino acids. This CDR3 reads CASSPGLATSTDTQYF.

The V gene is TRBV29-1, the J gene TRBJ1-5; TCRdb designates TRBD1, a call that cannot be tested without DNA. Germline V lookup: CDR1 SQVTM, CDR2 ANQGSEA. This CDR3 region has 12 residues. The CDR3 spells CSAGQGDQPQHF.

Here the CDR3 reads CASSSSGTEQETQYF. This sequence joins TRBV11-2 and TRBJ2-5; TCRdb's D gene call, TRBD1, goes unchecked for lack of DNA. Germline CDR1 is SGHAT and CDR2 is FQNNGV. The CDR3 has 15 residues.

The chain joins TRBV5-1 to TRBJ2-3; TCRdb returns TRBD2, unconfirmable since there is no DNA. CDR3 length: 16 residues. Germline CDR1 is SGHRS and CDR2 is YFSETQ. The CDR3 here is CASSDRLAGGTDTQYF. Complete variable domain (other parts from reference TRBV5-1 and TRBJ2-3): KAGVTQTPRYLIKTRGQQVTLSCSPISGHRSVSWYQQTPGQGLQFLFEYFSETQRNKGNFPGRFSGRQFSNSRSEMNVSTLELGDSALYLCASSDRLAGGTDTQYFGPGTRLTVL.

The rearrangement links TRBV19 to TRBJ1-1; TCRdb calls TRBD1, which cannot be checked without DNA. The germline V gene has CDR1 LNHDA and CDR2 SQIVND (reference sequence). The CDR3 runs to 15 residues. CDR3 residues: CASSNTFVAGTEAFF.

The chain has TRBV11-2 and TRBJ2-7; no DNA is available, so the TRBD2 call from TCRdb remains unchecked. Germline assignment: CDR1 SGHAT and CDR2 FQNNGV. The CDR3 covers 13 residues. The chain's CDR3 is CASRLVRRYEQYF.

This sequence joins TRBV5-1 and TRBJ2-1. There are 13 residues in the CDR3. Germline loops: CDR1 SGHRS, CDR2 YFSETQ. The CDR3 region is CASSRENNDQQFF.

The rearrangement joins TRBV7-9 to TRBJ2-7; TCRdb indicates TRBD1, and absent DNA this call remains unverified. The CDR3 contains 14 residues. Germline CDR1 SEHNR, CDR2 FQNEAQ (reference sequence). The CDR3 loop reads CASSLAQGKYEQYF.

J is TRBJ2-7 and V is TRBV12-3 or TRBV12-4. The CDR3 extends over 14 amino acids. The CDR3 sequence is CASSFLGDSYEQYF.

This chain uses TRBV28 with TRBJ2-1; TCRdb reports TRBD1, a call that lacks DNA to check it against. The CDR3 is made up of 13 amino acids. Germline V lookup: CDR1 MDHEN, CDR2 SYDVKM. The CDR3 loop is CASRKQGDNEQFF.

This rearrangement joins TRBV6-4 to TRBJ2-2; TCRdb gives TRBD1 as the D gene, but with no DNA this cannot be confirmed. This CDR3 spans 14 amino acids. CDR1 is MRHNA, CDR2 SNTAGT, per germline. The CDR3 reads CAQRTGTNTGELFF.

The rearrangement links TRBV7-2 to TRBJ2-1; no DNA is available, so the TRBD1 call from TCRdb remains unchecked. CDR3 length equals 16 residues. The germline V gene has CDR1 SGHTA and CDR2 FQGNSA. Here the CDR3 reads CASSLEGQGARSEQFF.

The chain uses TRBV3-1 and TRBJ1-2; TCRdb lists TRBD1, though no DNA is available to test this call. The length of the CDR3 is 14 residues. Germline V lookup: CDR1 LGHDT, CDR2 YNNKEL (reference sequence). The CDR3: CASSQDPTGEGYTF.

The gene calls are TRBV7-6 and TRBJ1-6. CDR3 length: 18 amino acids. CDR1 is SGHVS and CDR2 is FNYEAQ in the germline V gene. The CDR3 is CASSLGAHSSSYNSPLHF.